This TCR beta chain derives from a study of shared clonotypes between healthy human individuals. Trimming removed 6 bases at V and 8 bases at J, with 17 bases between. The CDR3 spans 14 residues. Germline CDR1 is SNHLY and CDR2 is FYNNEI. Study-wide results and caveats: Sampling covered nothing but blood. Tissue TCR repertoires likely differ from those found in blood.

Donors comprised healthy HIV-negative adults lacking recent acute infections or vaccinations. Around 100 million PBMCs were counted before genomic DNA extraction. This clone was detected only once. Its antigen is unknown. The likely explanation is a read error, given a far larger clone one base away. Generated by immunoSEQ multiplex PCR, the TCRdb table keeps only in-frame clones and is missing some. The data show 450,000 to 600,000 clones, roughly 78% seen once. The rearrangement links TRBV2 to TRBJ1-5, with D maybe TRBD1 (5 bases). Source material: PBMCs. The clonotype comes from a woman aged 40 to 55 in good health. Some clones in this sample may be carry-over from other donors' samples. The CDR3 spells CASSPGGEAKPQHF. The CDR3 DNA sequence: TGTGCCAGCAGCCCGGGGGGGGAGGCTAAGCCCCAGCATTTT.